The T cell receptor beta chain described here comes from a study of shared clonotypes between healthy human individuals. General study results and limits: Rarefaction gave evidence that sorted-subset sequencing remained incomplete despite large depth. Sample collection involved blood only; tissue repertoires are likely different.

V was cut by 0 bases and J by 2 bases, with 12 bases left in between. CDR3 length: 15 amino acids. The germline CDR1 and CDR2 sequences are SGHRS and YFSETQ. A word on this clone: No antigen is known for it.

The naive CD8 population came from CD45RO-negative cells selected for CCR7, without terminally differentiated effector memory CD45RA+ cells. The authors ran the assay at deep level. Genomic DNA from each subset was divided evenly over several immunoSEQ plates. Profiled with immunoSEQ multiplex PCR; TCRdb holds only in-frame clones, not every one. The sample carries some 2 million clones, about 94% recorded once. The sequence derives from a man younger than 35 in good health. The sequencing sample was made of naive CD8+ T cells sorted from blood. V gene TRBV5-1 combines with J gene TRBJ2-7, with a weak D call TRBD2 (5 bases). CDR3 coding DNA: TGCGCCAGCAGCTTGGGGACTGATGGAACCTACGAGCAGTACTTC. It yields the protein CASSLGTDGTYEQYF.